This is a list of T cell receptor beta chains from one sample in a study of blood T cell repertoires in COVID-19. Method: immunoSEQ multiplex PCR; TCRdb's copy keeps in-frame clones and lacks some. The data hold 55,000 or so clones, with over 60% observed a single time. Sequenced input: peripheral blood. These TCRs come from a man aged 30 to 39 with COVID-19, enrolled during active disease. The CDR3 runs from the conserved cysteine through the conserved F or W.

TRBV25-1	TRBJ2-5	CASAVGGGETQYF
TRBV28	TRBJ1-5	CASMTGGHQPQHF
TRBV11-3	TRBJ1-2	CASSPTGVRSYGYTF
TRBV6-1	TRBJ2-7	CASSEPGLAGSYEQYF
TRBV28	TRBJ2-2	CASSLLRAGELFF
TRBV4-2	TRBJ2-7	CASSRGTEAYEQYF
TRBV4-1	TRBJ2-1	CASSYKALTGLTDNEQFF
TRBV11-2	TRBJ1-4	CASSLEVEKLFF
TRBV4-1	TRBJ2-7	CASSQGTGTEQYF
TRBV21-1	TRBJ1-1	CASSTKAFTADRETNTEAFF
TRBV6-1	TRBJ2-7	CASSEPGQGNLGGF
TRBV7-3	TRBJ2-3	CASSRGLTDTQYF
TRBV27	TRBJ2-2	CASSLQPLQGAGTGELFF
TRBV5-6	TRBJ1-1	CASSLGANRGYTEAFF
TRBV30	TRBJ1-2	CAWSVRDSYTF
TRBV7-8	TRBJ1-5	CASSLVWGTNQPQHF
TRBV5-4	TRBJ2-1	CASSFSGGDNEQFF
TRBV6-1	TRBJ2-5	CASSEVFSGRGWWETQYF
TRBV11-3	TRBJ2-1	CASSLLYNEQFF
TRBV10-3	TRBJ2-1	CAISEGRGSDNEQFF
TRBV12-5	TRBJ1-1	CASGLRGNTEAFF
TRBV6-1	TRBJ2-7	CASSGAMTGGSYEQYF
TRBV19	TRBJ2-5	CASSFRGTLQETQYF
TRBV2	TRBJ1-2	CASSERGPMGYTF
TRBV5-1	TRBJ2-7	CASSEQGAYEQYF
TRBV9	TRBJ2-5	CASSVAPSQETQYF
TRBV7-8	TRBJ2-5	CASSSPGGQGVYRETQYF
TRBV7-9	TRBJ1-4	CASSLGTGITNEKLFF
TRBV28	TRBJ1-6	CASSLRTGGSSPLHF
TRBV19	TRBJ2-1	CASSTRRVNNEQFF
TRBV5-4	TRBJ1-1	CASGTGGRDTEAFF
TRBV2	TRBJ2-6	CASSRTSSGANVLTF
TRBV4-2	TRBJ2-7	CASSQGLAGVGYEQYF
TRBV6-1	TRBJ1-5	CASSEEEYSNQPQHF
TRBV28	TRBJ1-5	CASSLETGNQPQHF
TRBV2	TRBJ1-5	CASSELWGQYQPQHF
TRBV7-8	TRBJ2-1	CASSFRAGTSYNEQFF
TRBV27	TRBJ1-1	CASSLTQNTEAFF
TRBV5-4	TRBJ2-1	CASSLESGGGNEQFF
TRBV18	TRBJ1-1	CASSPYLGGPDTEAFF
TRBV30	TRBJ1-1	CAWSVGWTEAFF
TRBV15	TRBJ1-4	CATSRDRGATNEKLFF
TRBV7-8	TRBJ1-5	CASSLGDTGQPQHF
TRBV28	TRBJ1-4	CASSSTGTENEKLFF
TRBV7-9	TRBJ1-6	CASSQLDNSPLHF
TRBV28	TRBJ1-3	CASSFPNSGNTIYF
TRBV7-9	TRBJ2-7	CASSLTGTEQYF
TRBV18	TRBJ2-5	CASQPLAGHQETQYF
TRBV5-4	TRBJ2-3	CASSLLSTDTQYF
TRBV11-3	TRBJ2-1	CASTPPGHPTGNEQFF
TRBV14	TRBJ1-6	CASSRRAGQGVNSPLHF
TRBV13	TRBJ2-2	CASSLGPGQRSGELFF
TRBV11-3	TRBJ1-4	CASVGTDEKLFF
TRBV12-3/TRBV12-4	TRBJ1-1	CASSRQENTEAFF
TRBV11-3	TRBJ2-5	CASSSSGGTQYF
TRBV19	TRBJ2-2	CASTLGAGGPRTGELFF
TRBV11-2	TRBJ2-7	CASSTRYPREGPQYF